Listed here are 32 T cell receptor beta chains from one sample, sequenced in a study of cytomegalovirus exposure and HLA in healthy donors. PCR primers comprised 60 Vbeta and 13 Jbeta primers. Some clones are missing from TCRdb's copy, which holds only in-frame ones; the method was immunoSEQ multiplex PCR. The sample gives about 130,000 clones, about 78% of which show up once; 4.2% is in the top ten. The sequenced material came from PBMCs. These receptors came from a man aged 45 to 65 in good health and CMV-seropositive.

V gene TRBV9 combines with J gene TRBJ2-1, with TRBD2 matching 10 bases. With V trimmed by 2 bases and J by 4 bases, 6 bases remained unmatched. From germline, CDR1 is SGDLS and CDR2 YYNGEE. This CDR3 region has 16 residues. The CDR3 DNA reads TGTGCCAGCAGCGTTTCCTCGGGACTAGCGTACAATGAGCAGTTCTTC. It translates to CASSVSSGLAYNEQFF.

This sequence joins TRBV6-5 and TRBJ1-4; 10 bases are shared with TRBD1. The CDR3 is 14 amino acids. Germline trimming cut 9 bases from V and 8 bases from J; bases unmatched to any gene: 9. CDR1 and CDR2 from the germline V gene are MNHEY and SVGAGI. The CDR3 DNA reads as TGTGCCAGTAGGCCGGGACAGGGGAAGGAAAAACTGTTTTTT. Encoded protein: CASRPGQGKEKLFF.

The chain is built from TRBV6-5 and TRBJ2-7; 8 bases agree with TRBD1. J was trimmed by 5 bases and V by 0 bases; bases with no gene match: 3. Germline V gene sequence: CDR1 MNHEY, CDR2 SVGAGI. The CDR3 length is 14 residues. CDR3 sequence reads: CASSYSRTGNEQYF. The CDR3 coding sequence is TGTGCCAGCAGTTACTCGAGGACAGGGAACGAGCAGTACTTC.

The chain has TRBV6-4 and TRBJ2-1, with 7 bases lining up with TRBD1. The CDR3 is made up of 13 amino acids. Unmatched junction bases numbered 8, after V lost 6 bases and J lost 9 bases. Germline values: CDR1 MRHNA, CDR2 SNTAGT. CDR3 bases: TGTGCCAGCAGACCGACAGGGTTTGGTGAGCAGTTCTTC. This sequence encodes CASRPTGFGEQFF.

The gene calls are TRBV6-1 and TRBJ2-1; the match to TRBD1 covers 8 bases. The V gene end was trimmed by 5 bases and the J gene end by 7 bases; junction bases not matched to a gene: 10. The germline gives CDR1 MNHNS, CDR2 SASEGT. This CDR3 has 15 amino acids. In DNA form, the CDR3 reads TGTGCCAGCAGTTCTAGACAGGGGTTCACGAATGAGCAGTTCTTC. Residues: CASSSRQGFTNEQFF.

V and J are TRBV18 and TRBJ1-1; D ambiguous. The CDR3 loop spans 13 amino acids. Germline V gene data show CDR1 as KGHSH and CDR2 as LQKENI. Trimming stripped 3 bases from V and 3 bases from J, with 8 bases between. CDR3 DNA sequence: TGTGCCAGCTCACCCGGGGTTGACACTGAAGCTTTCTTT. It specifies CASSPGVDTEAFF.

This clone appeared many times. The rearrangement joins TRBV5-5 to TRBJ2-7; D not resolved. This CDR3 comprises 12 residues. V lost 4 bases to trimming and J lost 1 base, with 6 bases between them. Germline-derived CDR1 and CDR2 are SGHKS and YYEKEE (reference sequence). The CDR3 nucleotides are TGTGCCAGCAGCCTCGTTTCCTACGAGCAGTACTTC. It yields the protein CASSLVSYEQYF.

The J gene is TRBJ1-6, the V gene TRBV19; a weak D match, TRBD1 (6 bases). Deletions cut 8 bases from V and 8 bases from J, with 19 bases between. The CDR3 consists of 15 residues. CDR1 is LNHDA, CDR2 SQIVND, per germline (reference sequence). Here the CDR3 reads CASSTQGSSDSPLHF. DNA of the CDR3: TGTGCCAGTTCGACACAGGGAAGCTCGGATTCACCCCTCCACTTT.

This clone was recorded once. The V gene is TRBV9, the J gene TRBJ1-2; perhaps TRBD1 as D (5 bases). V dropped 4 bases and J dropped 5 bases, with 18 bases sitting between them. CDR1 is SGDLS and CDR2 is YYNGEE in the germline V gene. The CDR3 covers 15 residues. The CDR3 bases are TGTGCCAGCAGCCCCATTGGGGAGGGGAGTTATGGCTACACCTTC. Translated, it gives CASSPIGEGSYGYTF.

The chain is built from TRBV19 and TRBJ2-1; D perhaps matches TRBD2 (6 bases). Germline assignment: CDR1 LNHDA and CDR2 SQIVND (reference sequence). This CDR3 spans 15 amino acids. The germline V and J ends were trimmed by 9 bases and 5 bases, with 20 bases remaining between them. The CDR3 DNA reads as TGTGCCAGCAAATGGGACTTCTCCTCAAACAATGAGCAGTTCTTC. Its translation: CASKWDFSSNNEQFF.

This clone was found a few times. The V and J genes are TRBV21-1 and TRBJ2-7; TRBD1, the D gene given by the table, was not confirmed from the DNA. TRBV21-1 is given as a pseudogene. This CDR3 region has 15 residues. The CDR3 spells CASSSGTGDVLEQYF. The CDR3 nucleotides are TGTGCCAGCTCGTCGGGGACAGGTGATGTGTTAGAGCAGTACTTC.

V gene TRBV9 combines with J gene TRBJ2-5; 7 bases are shared with TRBD2. The V gene's germline CDR1 is SGDLS and CDR2 YYNGEE. There are 16 residues in the CDR3. Germline trimming cut 0 bases from V and 2 bases from J; bases unmatched to any gene: 7. Written as DNA, the CDR3 is TGTGCCAGCAGCGTAGTCGGAGCGGGGACGCAAGAGACCCAGTACTTC. Translating gives CASSVVGAGTQETQYF.

The genes are TRBV10-3 and TRBJ1-5, with TRBD1 matching 10 bases. V trimming: 6 bases; J trimming: 4 bases; junction bases outside the gene matches: 6. This CDR3 is 15 amino acids long. The V gene's germline CDR1 is ENHRY and CDR2 SYGVKD. The DNA for the CDR3 is TGTGCCATCAGCCGGGACAGGGGCTCGAATCAGCCCCAGCATTTT. Protein sequence: CAISRDRGSNQPQHF.

This clone appeared once. The chain joins TRBV5-4 to TRBJ1-1, with 9 positions matching TRBD1. Trimming removed 4 bases from V and 6 bases from J; junction bases left unmatched: 10. Germline V gene data show CDR1 as SGHNT and CDR2 as YYREEE (reference sequence). There are 15 residues in the CDR3. The chain's CDR3 is CASSVGRQGGAEAFF. The CDR3 DNA reads as TGTGCCAGCAGCGTGGGCCGACAGGGGGGGGCTGAAGCTTTCTTT.

The chain is built from TRBV5-1 and TRBJ1-2, with 7 bases identical to TRBD1. Germline V lookup: CDR1 SGHRS, CDR2 YFSETQ. V lost 1 base and J lost 6; bases outside the gene matches: 9. The CDR3 has 15 amino acids. CDR3 nucleotide sequence: TGCGCCAGCAGCTTGACTACAGGGGCGAGGGATGGCTACACCTTC. Translating gives CASSLTTGARDGYTF.

The V call is TRBV29-1, the J call TRBJ2-7; 8 nucleotides match TRBD1. From germline, CDR1 is SQVTM and CDR2 ANQGSEA. The V and J ends lost 5 bases and 2 bases, in that order; junction bases with no gene match: 5. There are 13 residues in the CDR3. This chain's CDR3 is CSVWDRSPYEQYF. The CDR3 DNA sequence: TGCAGCGTTTGGGACAGGAGTCCCTACGAGCAGTACTTC.

The chain combines TRBV12-5 with TRBJ1-2, with D perhaps matching TRBD1 (6 bases). The CDR3 runs to 14 residues. From germline, CDR1 is LGHNT and CDR2 FRNRAP. The V gene lost 7 bases and the J gene lost 7 bases, with 19 bases spanning the gap. This chain's CDR3 is CASAVGGVKRGYTF. The CDR3 DNA is TGTGCTAGTGCTGTTGGGGGCGTTAAGCGTGGCTACACCTTC.

V is TRBV5-1 and J is TRBJ2-7; the D gene is possibly TRBD1 (6 bases). The CDR3 is 15 residues long. V lost 0 bases and J lost 2, with 12 bases in between. Germline lookup yields CDR1 SGHRS and CDR2 YFSETQ. CDR3 in amino acids: CASSLGTGLTYEQYF. DNA of the CDR3: TGCGCCAGCAGCTTGGGTACAGGGCTAACCTACGAGCAGTACTTC. Complete variable domain (other parts from reference TRBV5-1 and TRBJ2-7): KAGVTQTPRYLIKTRGQQVTLSCSPISGHRSVSWYQQTPGQGLQFLFEYFSETQRNKGNFPGRFSGRQFSNSRSEMNVSTLELGDSALYLCASSLGTGLTYEQYFGPGTRLTVT.

CDR3 region: CATSRDQGLGGELFF. The CDR3, as DNA: TGTGCCACCAGCAGAGATCAGGGTCTGGGCGGGGAGCTGTTTTTT. The chain has TRBV15 and TRBJ2-2, with a possible D match to TRBD1 (5 bases). The CDR3 contains 15 residues. The germline CDR1 and CDR2 sequences are LNHNV and YYDKDF (reference sequence). V lost 0 bases to trimming and J lost 7 bases, with 12 bases between them.

The chain couples TRBV5-8 to TRBJ2-5, with 7 bases fitting TRBD2. The J call may be faulty, since TRBJ2-7 better matches the DNA end. Germline V gene lookup returns CDR1 SGHTS and CDR2 YDEGEE. This CDR3 has 15 residues. The CDR3 coding sequence is TGTGCCAGCAGCTCATCTAGCGGAGCGGCCTACGAGCAGTACTTC. Protein product: CASSSSSGAAYEQYF.

The chain employs TRBV13 and TRBJ1-1; D is unresolved. The CDR3 extends over 13 amino acids. The V gene's germline CDR1 is PRHDT and CDR2 FYEKMQ (reference sequence). V was shortened by 0 bases and J by 6 bases, with 8 bases between the two germline ends. CDR3 residues: CASSLGEGPEAFF. The CDR3 nucleotides are TGTGCCAGCAGCTTAGGTGAGGGCCCTGAAGCTTTCTTT. The full variable domain, completed using reference TRBV13 and TRBJ1-1, is AAGVIQSPRHLIKEKRETATLKCYPIPRHDTVYWYQQGPGQDPQFLISFYEKMQSDKGSIPDRFSAQQFSDYHSELNMSSLELGDSALYFCASSLGEGPEAFFGQGTRLTVV.

This clone was seen more than once but under ten times. The rearrangement joins TRBV6-6 to TRBJ1-5; no definite D call. The CDR3 extends over 15 amino acids. Germline CDR1 and CDR2: MNHNY and SVGAGI (reference sequence). The ends were cut back, 6 bases at V and 0 bases at J, with 12 bases in the middle. DNA for the CDR3: TGTGCCAGCAGCCTTGGTGGAGGTAGCAATCAGCCCCAGCATTTT. Encoded protein: CASSLGGGSNQPQHF.

This sequence joins TRBV11-2 and TRBJ2-1; the D gene is possibly TRBD2 (5 bases). Germline CDR1 SGHAT, CDR2 FQNNGV. This CDR3 contains 15 residues. V was clipped by 4 bases and J by 7 bases, with 17 bases between them. CDR3 sequence: CASSSNPLRENEQFF. CDR3 bases: TGTGCCAGCAGCTCCAACCCCTTGAGGGAAAATGAGCAGTTCTTC. Filled out from reference TRBV11-2 and TRBJ2-1, the complete variable domain reads EAGVAQSPRYKIIEKRQSVAFWCNPISGHATLYWYQQILGQGPKLLIQFQNNGVVDDSQLPKDRFSAERLKGVDSTLKIQPAKLEDSAVYLCASSSNPLRENEQFFGPGTRLTVL.

V and J are TRBV28 and TRBJ2-1; TRBD2 aligns across 7 bases. CDR3 size: 15 residues. The J segment lost 4 bases and the V segment lost 6 bases, leaving 9 bases of the junction unmatched. Germline assignment: CDR1 MDHEN and CDR2 SYDVKM. CDR3 DNA: TGTGCCAGCAGCTCGGCGGGCGGGGGATACAATGAGCAGTTCTTC. Protein: CASSSAGGGYNEQFF.

CDR3 DNA: TGTGCCAGCAGCTTAAATCCCCCGCGCGGGCTGTTTTTT. Translation: CASSLNPPRGLFF. The V gene is TRBV11-2, the J gene TRBJ2-2; D not resolved. Trimming shortened V by 2 bases and J by 13 bases, and 14 bases separated the two germline ends. The CDR3 consists of 13 residues. CDR1 is SGHAT, CDR2 FQNNGV, per germline.

The chain joins TRBV30 to TRBJ2-6; 7 nucleotides match TRBD1. The CDR3 length is 22 residues. The germline V gene has CDR1 GTSNPN and CDR2 SVGIG (reference sequence). V trimming: 2 bases; J trimming: 4 bases; junction bases outside the gene matches: 26. CDR3 sequence: CAWSPPVSPGQLYGKGANVLTF. Here the CDR3 DNA reads TGTGCCTGGAGTCCCCCGGTCTCCCCGGGACAGCTTTACGGAAAGGGGGCCAACGTCCTGACTTTC.

This clone showed up just a few times. The chain couples TRBV6-5 to TRBJ1-4; 8 nucleotides align to TRBD1. V was clipped by 2 bases and J by 6 bases; unmatched bases: 2. The CDR3 is made up of 14 amino acids. The germline CDR1 and CDR2 sequences are MNHEY and SVGAGI. The CDR3 here is CASSYDRGYEKLFF. The CDR3 DNA reads TGTGCCAGCAGTTACGACAGGGGTTATGAAAAACTGTTTTTT.

In this sample, this clone turned up once. The chain is built from TRBV19 and TRBJ2-7, with 7 bases identical to TRBD1. This CDR3 comprises 14 residues. The V gene's germline CDR1 is LNHDA and CDR2 SQIVND (reference sequence). The trim removed 9 bases at V and 3 bases at J, leaving 11 bases unmatched. The CDR3 bases are TGTGCCAGCAAAGCCGGGACAGCAATCTACGAGCAGTACTTC. Protein sequence: CASKAGTAIYEQYF.

The J gene is TRBJ2-7, the V gene TRBV5-1; tentatively, D is TRBD2 (5 bases). Germline lookup yields CDR1 SGHRS and CDR2 YFSETQ. The CDR3 covers 14 residues. The germline V and J ends were trimmed by 4 bases and 1 base, with 12 bases remaining between them. The CDR3 region has the DNA TGCGCCAGCAGCGAAGACTATCCTTCCTACGAGCAGTACTTC. Its translation: CASSEDYPSYEQYF.

The chain couples TRBV6-4 to TRBJ1-2; 8 bases are shared with TRBD1. With 6 bases clipped from V and 4 bases from J, the junction kept 13 bases outside the gene matches. CDR3 length: 16 residues. Germline CDR1 reads MRHNA; CDR2 reads SNTAGT. CDR3 protein: CASRGPDRVPFYGYTF. CDR3 DNA: TGTGCCAGCAGAGGTCCGGACAGGGTCCCCTTCTATGGCTACACCTTC.

The CDR3 here is CASSFSSGNTGELFF. The CDR3 DNA follows: TGTGCCAGCAGCTTCTCTAGCGGAAACACCGGGGAGCTGTTTTTT. The chain is built from TRBV7-2 and TRBJ2-2, with 7 bases fitting TRBD2. With V trimmed by 3 bases and J by 2 bases, 3 bases remained unmatched. The CDR3 totals 15 residues. Looked up from germline, CDR1 is SGHTA and CDR2 is FQGNSA.

This clone showed up just once. The gene calls are TRBV15 and TRBJ2-3; D call uncertain. CDR3 length: 15 residues. Trimming left V 3 bases short and J 6 bases short, with 16 bases between. Germline loops: CDR1 LNHNV, CDR2 YYDKDF (reference sequence). The CDR3 sequence: CATSRAGTLQDTQYF. CDR3 DNA sequence: TGTGCCACCAGCAGGGCCGGCACGCTACAGGATACGCAGTATTTT.